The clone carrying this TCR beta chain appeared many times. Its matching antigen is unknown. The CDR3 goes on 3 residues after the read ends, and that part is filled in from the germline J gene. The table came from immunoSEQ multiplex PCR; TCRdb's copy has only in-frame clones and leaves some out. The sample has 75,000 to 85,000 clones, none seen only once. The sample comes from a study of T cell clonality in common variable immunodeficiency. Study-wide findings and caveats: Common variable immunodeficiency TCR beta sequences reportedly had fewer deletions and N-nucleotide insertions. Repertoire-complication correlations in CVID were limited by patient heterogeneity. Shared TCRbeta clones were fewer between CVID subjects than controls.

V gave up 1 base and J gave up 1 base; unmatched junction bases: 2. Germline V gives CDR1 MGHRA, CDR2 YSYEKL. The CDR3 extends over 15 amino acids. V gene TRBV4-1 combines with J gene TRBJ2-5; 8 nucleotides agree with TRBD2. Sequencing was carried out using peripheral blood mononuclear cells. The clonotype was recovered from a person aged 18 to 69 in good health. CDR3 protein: CASSQVLAVQETQYF. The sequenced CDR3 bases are TGCGCCAGCAGCCAAGTACTAGCGGTCCAAGAGACC.